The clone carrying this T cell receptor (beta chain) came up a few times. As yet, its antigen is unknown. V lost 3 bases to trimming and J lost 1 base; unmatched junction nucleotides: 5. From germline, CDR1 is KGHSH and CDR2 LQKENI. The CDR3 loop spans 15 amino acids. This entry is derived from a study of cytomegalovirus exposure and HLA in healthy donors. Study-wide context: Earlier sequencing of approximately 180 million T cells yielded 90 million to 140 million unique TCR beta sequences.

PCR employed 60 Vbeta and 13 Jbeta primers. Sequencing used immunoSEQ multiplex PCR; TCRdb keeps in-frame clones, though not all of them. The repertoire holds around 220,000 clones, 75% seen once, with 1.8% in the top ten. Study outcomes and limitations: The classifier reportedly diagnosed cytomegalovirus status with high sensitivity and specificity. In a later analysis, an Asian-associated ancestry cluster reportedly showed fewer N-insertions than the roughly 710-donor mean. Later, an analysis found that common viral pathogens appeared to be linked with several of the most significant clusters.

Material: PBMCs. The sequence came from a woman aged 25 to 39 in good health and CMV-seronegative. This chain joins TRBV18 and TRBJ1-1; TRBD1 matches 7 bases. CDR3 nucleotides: TGTGCCAGCTCACCCGGGACAGCGGAGAACACTGAAGCTTTCTTT. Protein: CASSPGTAENTEAFF.